Each of the 6 T cell receptor beta chains below was sequenced from the same sample in a study of PD-L1 blockade in urothelial cancer. Clones were sequenced by immunoSEQ multiplex PCR, and TCRdb holds only the in-frame ones, with some missing. The top ten hold 2.4% of the sample, which has 90,000 to 120,000 clones, under 85% seen once. Source: PBMCs, taken around atezolizumab (anti-PD-L1) treatment. The receptors stem from a man aged 50 to 59 with urothelial cancer.

The rearrangement uses TRBV19 and TRBJ1-4; TRBD1 matches 7 bases. Germline V lookup: CDR1 LNHDA, CDR2 SQIVND (reference sequence). J gave up 10 bases and V 6 bases, and 8 bases lay outside the gene matches. This CDR3 comprises 13 residues. The CDR3 loop is CASRTGQEGKLFF. In nucleotides, the CDR3 is TGTGCCAGTAGGACCGGACAGGAGGGAAAACTGTTTTTT.

The V and J genes are TRBV5-5 and TRBJ1-6; D not certain. CDR1 is SGHKS, CDR2 YYEKEE, per germline (reference sequence). CDR3 length: 16 residues. V was shortened by 5 bases and J by 0 bases, with 12 bases between the two germline ends. The CDR3 DNA follows: TGTGCCAGCAGGCCCAAACAGAGCTCCTATAATTCACCCCTCCACTTT. The encoded protein is CASRPKQSSYNSPLHF.

The genes are TRBV28 and TRBJ2-5, with a possible D match to TRBD1 (6 bases). Germline lookup yields CDR1 MDHEN and CDR2 SYDVKM. Trimming stripped 3 bases from V and 9 bases from J, with 17 bases between. This CDR3 has 14 residues. DNA of the CDR3: TGTGCCAGCAGTTTGCTACAGGGTAGTGGAGCCCAGTACTTC. Translating gives CASSLLQGSGAQYF.

The V call is TRBV27, the J call TRBJ1-6; tentatively, D is TRBD1 (6 bases). V was pared by 3 bases and J by 6 bases, with 12 bases between. CDR3 length: 15 residues. CDR1 and CDR2 (germline): MNHEY, SMNVEV (reference sequence). CDR3 loop: CASSFTGKFNSPLHF. CDR3 nucleotide sequence: TGTGCCAGCAGTTTCACAGGGAAGTTTAATTCACCCCTCCACTTT.

The chain employs TRBV5-1 and TRBJ2-5, with 7 positions matching TRBD1. With 4 bases clipped from V and 5 bases from J, the junction kept 11 bases outside the gene matches. CDR1 is SGHRS, CDR2 YFSETQ, per germline. CDR3 length equals 15 residues. CDR3 residues: CASSAATGMLETQYF. The DNA for the CDR3 is TGCGCCAGCAGCGCGGCGACAGGGATGTTGGAGACCCAGTACTTC.

The rearrangement links TRBV7-3 to TRBJ2-5; 7 nucleotides agree with TRBD2. There are 16 residues in the CDR3. With V trimmed by 6 bases and J by 2 bases, 12 bases remained unmatched. CDR1 SGHTA and CDR2 FQGTGA come from the germline V gene. CDR3 residues: CASSLVGGFNQETQYF. DNA for the CDR3: TGTGCCAGCAGTTTGGTGGGGGGGTTTAATCAAGAGACCCAGTACTTC.